This T cell receptor beta chain was captured by sequencing in a study of cytomegalovirus exposure and HLA in healthy donors. Study summary: From donors who were HLA-typed, an early data release held 75 million to 85 million unique TCRs.

About this clone itself: Its antigen remains unknown.

Though probably carrying unrecorded immune exposures, donors were nominally healthy at sampling. This CDR3 contains 15 residues. The trim removed 5 bases at V and 6 bases at J, leaving 9 bases unmatched. The germline gives CDR1 LNHDA, CDR2 SQIVND (reference sequence). It was with 60 Vbeta and 13 Jbeta primers that the PCR ran. Method: immunoSEQ multiplex PCR; TCRdb's copy keeps in-frame clones and lacks some. The data show about 110,000 clones, about two thirds seen once. Whole-study results and caveats: For TCR beta chains, V- and J-gene trimming was later linked to a missense DCLRE1C variant.

The genes are TRBV19 and TRBJ1-5; 8 bases match TRBD1. The sequencing sample was made of PBMCs. This receptor was obtained from a boy between 10 and 17 years old in good health and CMV-seronegative. CDR3 coding DNA: TGTGCCAGTAGTCCCCGGACAGGGATCTTTCAGCCCCAGCATTTT. Encoded protein: CASSPRTGIFQPQHF.